A selection of T cell receptor beta chains follows, all from one sample in a study of blood T cell repertoires in COVID-19. The table came from immunoSEQ multiplex PCR; TCRdb's copy has only in-frame clones and leaves some out. The sample consists of approximately 300,000 clones, 90% of them appearing once. Source material: PBMCs or T cells enriched from blood (not recorded which). These receptors originate from a woman in her 30s who had been exposed to COVID-19. The CDR3 runs from the conserved cysteine through the conserved F or W. Each record gives: V gene, J gene, D gene, clone size, CDR3 DNA, CDR3 protein. A D gene is named only where the DNA matches it firmly. Clone size is shown for a subset of rows, as once, few, many or a class of expanded clone.

>TRBV18|TRBJ2-7|NA|NA
TGTGCCAGCTCACCACCAATAGGTCAGGGGAAAGTCTACGAGCAGTACTTC
CASSPPIGQGKVYEQYF
>TRBV19|TRBJ1-1|NA|NA
TGTGCCAGTAGTATTAGTGAGAACACTGAAGCTTTCTTT
CASSISENTEAFF
>TRBV5-1|TRBJ2-7|NA|NA
TGCGCCAGCAGCGATACAGGGTTCTACGAGCAGTACTTC
CASSDTGFYEQYF
>TRBV19|TRBJ1-1|TRBD1|NA
TGTGCCAGTAACCCAGGGGGCCCGAACACTGAAGCTTTCTTT
CASNPGGPNTEAFF
>TRBV28|TRBJ1-4|NA|NA
TGTGCCAGCAGTTCTCACCCTGCGGATGAAAAACTGTTTTTT
CASSSHPADEKLFF
>TRBV7-8|TRBJ2-5|TRBD1|NA
TGTGCCAGCAGCTTAGGGACAGGGGAAGGGGAAGAGACCCAGTACTTC
CASSLGTGEGEETQYF
>TRBV19|TRBJ1-3|TRBD1|NA
TGTGCCAGTAGTATCGGGGACAGAGTTAGAAACACCATATATTTT
CASSIGDRVRNTIYF
>TRBV4-1|TRBJ1-2|NA|NA
TGCGCCAGCAGCCAAGAAAACAGGGTCCGGGGCTACACCTTC
CASSQENRVRGYTF
>TRBV11-2|TRBJ2-4|NA|once
TGTGCCAGCAGCCCCCACCAACAGGGATATGGGGTCAAAAACATTCAGTACTTC
CASSPHQQGYGVKNIQYF
>TRBV6-5|TRBJ2-1|NA|NA
TGTGCCAGCAACGGTGGTAATGAGCAGTTCTTC
CASNGGNEQFF
>TRBV19|TRBJ1-1|TRBD1|NA
TGTGCCAGTAGTATCTCACAGGGGGCGAGAACTGAAGCTTTCTTT
CASSISQGARTEAFF
>TRBV5-4|TRBJ2-3|TRBD2|NA
TGTGCCAGCAGCCCTGCCTCGCGGGGGAGCACAGATACGCAGTATTTT
CASSPASRGSTDTQYF
>TRBV5-5|TRBJ1-4|TRBD1|NA
TGTGCCAGCAGCACCAACAGGGGAACTAATGAAAAACTGTTTTTT
CASSTNRGTNEKLFF
>TRBV19|TRBJ1-2|NA|NA
TGTGCCAGTAGTAAAACCCCGAGAGGGCTTGGGGTCTATGGCTACACCTTC
CASSKTPRGLGVYGYTF
>TRBV18|TRBJ1-1|NA|NA
TGTGCCAGCTCGACCACTAGGTGGGACACTGAAGCTTTCTTT
CASSTTRWDTEAFF
>TRBV10-3|TRBJ1-4|NA|many
TGTGCCACCGCAGGGAATGAAAAACTGTTTTTT
CATAGNEKLFF
>TRBV7-9|TRBJ1-3|NA|NA
TGTGCCAGCAGCTTTTTCACAGGGCGAGGAAACACCATATATTTT
CASSFFTGRGNTIYF
>TRBV7-8|TRBJ2-3|TRBD2|once
TGTGCCAGCAGTTCCAGGGCGGGGGGGCCCACAGATACGCAGTATTTT
CASSSRAGGPTDTQYF
>TRBV4-3|TRBJ1-6|NA|NA
TGCGCCAGCAGCCAAGAAGCGCAGCGGAATGGTTCACCCCTCCACTTT
CASSQEAQRNGSPLHF
>TRBV20-1|TRBJ2-5|TRBD2|NA
TGCAGTGCTAGTTTGCTAGCGGGGGTCTCGGCCCAGTACTTC
CSASLLAGVSAQYF
>TRBV19|TRBJ1-5|TRBD1|NA
TGTGCCGTCGACGGGACAGGGGGCTGGGGGCAGCCCCAGCATTTT
CAVDGTGGWGQPQHF
>TRBV21-1|TRBJ2-1|NA|NA
TGTGCCAGCACCAAAGCGGGTGGTGCAGGGAAGGGGCTCAATGAGCAGTTCTTC
CASTKAGGAGKGLNEQFF
>TRBV5-1|TRBJ2-7|NA|NA
TGCGCCAGCAGCCGTCAGGGCTACGAGCAGTACTTC
CASSRQGYEQYF
>TRBV7-2|TRBJ2-2|TRBD2|NA
TGTGCCAGCAGCTTAGCGCGGTTAAGCGGGGGGGCCTCGGGGGAGCTGTTTTTT
CASSLARLSGGASGELFF